A single T cell receptor (beta chain) is shown here with its context. Its antigen is unknown. There are no base qualities to consult, and no much larger clone falls within one base. The immunoSEQ Assay, which uses bias-controlled multiplex PCR amplification of genomic DNA, was used to profile TCRbeta CDR3 regions. From the authors' description of their analysis: The absolute abundance of each unique TCRbeta CDR3 region was quantified after sequences were collapsed and filtered. Differential abundance was assessed using a binomial (Fisher-equivalent) model and a beta-binomial model in which time-dependent variance fitted from healthy donors was added. Any clone with fewer than 5 combined templates was excluded, and a clone was called differentially abundant if its Benjamini-Hochberg FDR was below 0.01. In the beta-binomial model, variance was expressed as a function of the total template count across the two samples, in the form v = (b*log(k)+a)^2. The source is immuneACCESS, and TCRdb retained only in-frame sequences with V and J called. Part of the clones is not carried over; for the studies checked, unresolved V genes explain less than half of this, and the remainder is unexplained. V, J and clone size are those of that table, while D and trimming were read from the DNA. The sample table contains approximately 100,000 clones; only one count was recorded for about nine tenths of them. Roughly 3.8% of the sample is in the top ten clones.

Via the germline V gene (reference sequence), CDR1 is SGHKS and CDR2 YYEKEE. The trim is 9 bases for V and 2 bases for J, with a gap of 19 bases between the germline ends. The CDR3 contains 15 residues, cysteine and phenylalanine counted. The only DNA kept is the CDR3, 45 bases in frame from the first base. No immune events, such as infections, were documented for the healthy donors during the collection period. To calibrate time-dependent variance in a beta-binomial model of T-cell clone differential abundance, blood repertoires from healthy donors were used as a training cohort. There were 10 healthy donors in the training cohort, of whom 3 were female and 7 were male. The donors were between roughly 25 and 64 years old, with an average age of roughly 40 years. Whole blood, obtained from a commercial supplier, was collected from each healthy donor at three time points spaced two weeks apart. For immunosequencing, genomic DNA was extracted from unsorted whole blood.

The data are from a study of identifying expanded T cells in peripheral blood (dated by TCRdb to between 2018 and 2021). Some background on the complete study: Four technical replicates, made by sequencing separate aliquots from the same pool of genomic DNA, were compared pairwise. Study-wide conclusions, independent of this receptor: In all healthy donors, the variance in clone template counts between samples taken 2 to 3 weeks apart rose significantly as total template count increased. Across all healthy-donor time intervals, the beta-binomial model significantly lowered both the number of clones called differentially abundant and the false-positive rate. The binomial model flagged around 1.1 differentially abundant clones between technical replicates, compared with approximately 16 over about two weeks and 19 to 20 over four weeks. The authors expected that biological variance in healthy repertoires might rise further over much longer intervals, such as months to years.

Sample: blood. Recombination linked TRBV5-5 to TRBJ2-3; a tentative D call is TRBD2 (5 bases match). The sequence was collected from a person between 18 and 70 years old in good health. In nucleotide form, the sequence is TGTGCCACCTCAGAGGCCGGGGTGCTCACAGATACGCAGTATTTT. The encoded protein is CATSEAGVLTDTQYF.